This T cell receptor beta chain was profiled in a study of T cell responses to AZD1222 COVID-19 vaccine. Turning to the study itself: It was second doses at about 4 or about 12 weeks that were pooled.

As for this clone: What it binds is unknown.

Produced via immunoSEQ multiplex PCR; TCRdb's table is partial and in-frame only. The sample contains 140,000 to 150,000 clones, approximately 88% of which appear only once. The germline V and J ends were trimmed by 3 bases and 7 bases, with 7 bases remaining between them. The CDR3 runs to 12 residues. Study observations and caveats: Vaccine-related CD4 TCRs covered spike, predominating at 160-218 and 743-854. Unmutated regions of variants are reportedly targeted by nearly half of spike-specific TCRs. The donor group comprised mostly white British people and more females; the analysis possibly underestimated clonal diversity.

This TCR was recovered from an adult in good health. Sample: peripheral blood, taken on day 0 of AZD1222 vaccination. The chain recombines TRBV12-3 or TRBV12-4 with TRBJ1-5; D is ambiguous. The CDR3 here is CASSFEGQPQHF. The CDR3 region has the DNA TGTGCCAGCAGTTTCGAGGGACAGCCCCAGCATTTT.